This is a list of T cell receptor beta chains from one sample in a study of blood T cell repertoires in COVID-19. Sequencing was performed with immunoSEQ multiplex PCR; in TCRdb, only in-frame clones are kept and a portion is missing. The data hold tens of thousands of clones, with over 80% observed a single time. Input material: peripheral blood. The receptors were gathered from a woman aged 70-85 years with active or convalescent COVID-19. Both conserved end residues are part of each CDR3. D genes are given only for firm matches. Clone size is stated in some rows and not others, as once, few, many or a class when expanded.

J gene	D gene	clone size	V gene	CDR3 protein	CDR3 DNA
TRBJ2-1	TRBD1	-	TRBV7-2	CASSFDRGGHNEQFF	TGTGCCAGCAGCTTCGACAGGGGGGGTCACAATGAGCAGTTCTTC
TRBJ2-3	TRBD2	-	TRBV7-2	CASSIPGLAGLYTQYF	TGTGCCAGCAGCATTCCGGGACTAGCGGGGTTATATACGCAGTATTTT
TRBJ2-1	TRBD2	-	TRBV4-2	CASSQDLAGGNEQFF	TGTGCCAGCAGCCAAGATCTAGCGGGGGGGAATGAGCAGTTCTTC
TRBJ2-1	-	-	TRBV11-2	CASSLGQYNEQFF	TGTGCCAGCAGCTTAGGGCAGTACAATGAGCAGTTCTTC
TRBJ2-2	TRBD2	once	TRBV19	CASTQSGGRFTGELFF	TGTGCCAGTACCCAGTCGGGGGGACGGTTCACCGGGGAGCTGTTTTTT
TRBJ2-5	-	-	TRBV11-2	CASSFSLQETQYF	TGTGCCAGCAGCTTTAGCTTACAAGAGACCCAGTACTTC
TRBJ2-3	TRBD2	-	TRBV7-2	CASSLPAGGTDTQYF	TGTGCCAGCAGCCTCCCGGCGGGGGGCACAGATACGCAGTATTTT
TRBJ2-3	TRBD1	-	TRBV3-1/TRBV3-2	CASSQRDRSTDTQYF	TGTGCCAGCAGCCAAAGGGACAGAAGCACAGATACGCAGTATTTT
TRBJ1-5	TRBD1	-	TRBV6-5	CASSWDRYQPQHF	TGTGCCAGCAGCTGGGACAGGTACCAGCCCCAGCATTTT
TRBJ1-2	-	once	TRBV5-1	CASSLATGANYGYTF	TGCGCCAGCAGCTTGGCCACGGGAGCTAACTATGGCTACACCTTC
TRBJ2-7	TRBD2	many	TRBV3-1/TRBV3-2	CASSQVLAGHNSYEQYF	TGTGCCAGCAGCCAAGTCCTAGCGGGGCATAATTCCTACGAGCAGTACTTC
TRBJ2-1	TRBD2	-	TRBV10-1	CASSEASGGISYNEQFF	TGCGCCAGCAGTGAGGCTAGCGGGGGAATATCCTACAATGAGCAGTTCTTC
TRBJ1-6	TRBD1	few	TRBV4-1	CASSTGQGKTSYNSPLHF	TGCGCCAGCAGCACCGGACAGGGTAAAACATCCTATAATTCACCCCTCCACTTT
TRBJ2-7	TRBD1	once	TRBV6-6	CASSYGTGAYEQYF	TGTGCCAGCAGTTATGGGACAGGGGCGTACGAGCAGTACTTC
TRBJ2-3	TRBD2	-	TRBV7-2	CASSFSPGRGRTDTQYF	TGTGCCAGCAGCTTTTCCCCTGGGCGGGGGAGAACAGATACGCAGTATTTT
TRBJ1-2	-	once	TRBV6-6	CASTSRAPYGYTF	TGTGCCAGCACCTCGAGGGCCCCCTATGGCTACACCTTC
TRBJ1-2	TRBD1	-	TRBV24-1	CATSDFGETGGRTYGYTF	TGTGCCACCAGTGATTTCGGGGAAACAGGGGGAAGAACCTATGGCTACACCTTC
TRBJ2-3	-	-	TRBV10-3	CAISESLAGTDTQYF	TGTGCCATCAGTGAGTCGCTGGCTGGCACAGATACGCAGTATTTT
TRBJ1-1	-	few	TRBV6-5	CASRKGENTEAFF	TGTGCCAGTCGGAAGGGAGAAAACACTGAAGCTTTCTTT
TRBJ2-7	-	-	TRBV5-1	CASSLGQLYEQYF	TGCGCCAGCAGCTTGGGACAGCTCTACGAGCAGTACTTC
TRBJ2-2	-	-	TRBV5-6	CASSLAGGLNTGELFF	TGTGCCAGCAGCTTGGCAGGGGGGTTGAACACCGGGGAGCTGTTTTTT
TRBJ2-2	-	-	TRBV5-1	CASSETGNTGELFF	TGCGCCAGCAGCGAAACAGGGAACACCGGGGAGCTGTTTTTT
TRBJ1-1	-	-	TRBV28	CASSPGRAGRHTEAFF	TGTGCCAGCAGTCCAGGCCGGGCAGGGAGGCACACTGAAGCTTTCTTT